This TCR beta chain stems from a study of blood T cell dynamics during melanoma immunotherapy. Comment on this clone: Its antigen is not known.

The time point: pre-treatment baseline. Patients with prior systemic cancer treatment, concomitant immunosuppressants, or other active malignancies were excluded. DNA loading was fixed at about 380 ng for all bulk PBMC samples. Repertoires were generated with immunoSEQ multiplex PCR, while TCRdb's copy carries only in-frame clones and drops some. The sample includes some 15,000 clones, approximately 84% of them seen just once. V lost 3 bases and J lost 0, with 10 bases in between. Per germline, CDR1 KGHSH and CDR2 LQKENI. CDR3 length: 15 residues. Regarding the study as a whole: Clones driving repertoire changes may be melanoma-specific or general immune activation.

The source was blood, collected from a patient treated with checkpoint blockade. The clonotype originates from a human donor with melanoma. The V call is TRBV18, the J call TRBJ2-3; D is undetermined. CDR3 DNA: TGTGCCAGCTCACCGGGTTGGCCTAGCACAGATACGCAGTATTTT. Encoded protein: CASSPGWPSTDTQYF.